This passage covers 6 T cell receptor beta chains from one sample sequenced in a study of T cell responses to AZD1222 COVID-19 vaccine. This table comes from immunoSEQ multiplex PCR, and its TCRdb copy is limited to in-frame clones, with some not included. This repertoire shows over 95,000 clones, 88% found once; its top ten account for 6.5%. Sequenced material: peripheral blood, taken 28 days after the second AZD1222 dose. The receptors were gathered from an adult who received the AZD1222 COVID-19 vaccine.

V gene TRBV4-1 combines with J gene TRBJ1-6; tentatively, D is TRBD1 (5 bases). This CDR3 is built from 14 residues. Trimming removed 5 bases at V and 7 bases at J, with 12 bases between. Germline V gives CDR1 MGHRA, CDR2 YSYEKL. CDR3 DNA sequence: TGCGCCAGCAGCAATACCGGGACCAATTCACCCCTCCACTTT. Amino acids: CASSNTGTNSPLHF.

This clone was detected a few times. The chain recombines TRBV10-3 with TRBJ1-1; TRBD1 is a possible D gene (6 bases). The CDR3 is 15 amino acids. Germline values: CDR1 ENHRY, CDR2 SYGVKD. V was clipped by 3 bases and J by 1 base, with 12 bases between them. The CDR3 DNA sequence: TGTGCCATCAGTGACAGGGGAGAAAGGAACACTGAAGCTTTCTTT. Protein: CAISDRGERNTEAFF.

This chain joins TRBV9 and TRBJ2-7; 8 nucleotides match TRBD1. The CDR3 is 13 amino acids. Germline values: CDR1 SGDLS, CDR2 YYNGEE. Trimming took 5 bases from V and 5 from J; bases not matched to a gene: 6. Here the CDR3 DNA reads TGTGCCAGCAGTGCAGGGGGCGCGGACGAGCAGTACTTC. Amino acids: CASSAGGADEQYF.

This chain connects TRBV6-5 to TRBJ1-6; 9 bases align to TRBD1. V lost 6 bases and J lost 7; bases outside the gene matches: 4. The CDR3 loop spans 14 amino acids. Germline V gene data show CDR1 as MNHEY and CDR2 as SVGAGI. The CDR3 DNA reads as TGTGCCAGCAGGGGACAGGGTGGAAATTCACCCCTCCACTTT. Translating it yields CASRGQGGNSPLHF.

The CDR3 reads CASSPQQGVYGYTF. The CDR3 nucleotides read TGTGCCAGCAGCCCCCAACAGGGTGTGTACGGCTACACCTTC. The rearrangement links TRBV3-1 (or the pseudogene TRBV3-2) to TRBJ1-2; TRBD1 might be the D (6 bases). Trimming shortened V by 4 bases and J by 8 bases, and 17 bases separated the two germline ends. Per germline, CDR1 LGHDT and CDR2 YNNKEL (reference sequence). The CDR3 spans 14 residues.

The V gene is TRBV5-3, the J gene TRBJ2-7; TRBD1 is a possible D gene (5 bases). TRBV5-3 is designated an ORF whose function remains uncertain. The V and J ends lost 4 bases and 2 bases respectively, with 16 bases between them. This CDR3 contains 15 residues. This CDR3 reads CARSHRKGFAYEQYF. DNA for the CDR3: TGTGCCAGAAGCCACAGAAAGGGGTTTGCCTACGAGCAGTACTTC.